Shown below are 28 T cell receptor beta chains from a single sample sequenced in a study of vaccination effects on CD4 cells after COVID-19. Using immunoSEQ multiplex PCR, the repertoire was profiled, and TCRdb retains in-frame clones only, with some absent. The repertoire holds over 20,000 clones, approximately 73% seen once, with approximately 12% in the top ten. Antigen-specific CD4+ T cell clonotypes were called by their expansion after viral peptide-pool culture in ViraFEST. Cells that had been cultured for 10 days were the source of isolated CD4+ T cells. These receptors lack a known antigen. This sample comprised CD4+ T cells from PBMCs cultured with HCoV-229E spike peptides, obtained before COVID-19 vaccination. The receptors shown here come from a human donor who received a COVID-19 vaccine.

In its sample, this clone was seen a few times. This CDR3 reads CASSQILADTGELFF. DNA of the CDR3: TGTGCCAGCAGCCAAATACTAGCGGACACCGGGGAGCTGTTTTTT. The chain has TRBV3-1 (or the pseudogene TRBV3-2) and TRBJ2-2; the match to TRBD2 covers 8 bases. The CDR3 totals 15 residues. CDR1 and CDR2 from the germline V gene are LGHDT and YNNKEL (reference sequence). Unmatched junction bases numbered 2, after V lost 2 bases and J lost 3 bases.

The rearrangement joins TRBV4-1 to TRBJ2-5; TRBD2 matches 11 bases. The CDR3 totals 16 residues. J was trimmed by 2 bases and V by 4 bases; bases with no gene match: 6. Germline-derived CDR1 and CDR2 are MGHRA and YSYEKL. CDR3 nucleotide sequence: TGCGCCAGCAGCCGAATAGCGGGAGGGGAGCAAGAGACCCAGTACTTC. Translated: CASSRIAGGEQETQYF.

This chain joins TRBV6-5 and TRBJ2-1; D call uncertain. The germline V and J ends were trimmed by 5 bases and 8 bases, with 16 bases remaining between them. The CDR3 contains 14 residues. Germline V gene sequence: CDR1 MNHEY, CDR2 SVGAGI. CDR3 nucleotides: TGTGCCAGCAGTATAACGATGGTTGGTGATGAGCAGTTCTTC. The encoded protein is CASSITMVGDEQFF.

The chain carries TRBV10-3 and TRBJ1-3; D gene ambiguous. The CDR3 runs 15 residues. V was pared by 0 bases and J by 0 bases, with 6 bases between. Germline values: CDR1 ENHRY, CDR2 SYGVKD. The chain's CDR3 is CAISESGSSGNTIYF. The DNA for the CDR3 is TGTGCCATCAGTGAGTCGGGCTCCTCTGGAAACACCATATATTTT.

The sample holds one count of this clone. V and J are TRBV6-2 or TRBV6-3 and TRBJ2-3; D not resolved. Germline V gene data show CDR1 as MNHEY and CDR2 as SVGEGT. The length of the CDR3 is 16 residues. Trimming took 0 bases from V and 0 from J, leaving 10 bases between them. The CDR3 loop reads CASSYSTWYSTDTQYF. DNA for the CDR3: TGTGCCAGCAGTTACTCGACGTGGTACAGCACAGATACGCAGTATTTT.

The chain is built from TRBV7-6 and TRBJ1-2; D is undetermined. This CDR3 spans 13 amino acids. The germline V gene has CDR1 SGHVS and CDR2 FNYEAQ. The germline V and J ends were trimmed by 1 base and 2 bases, with 5 bases remaining between them. The CDR3 region is CASSLEENYGYTF. CDR3 in DNA: TGTGCCAGCAGCTTAGAAGAGAACTATGGCTACACCTTC.

This chain joins TRBV7-9 and TRBJ2-7, with TRBD2 as a possible D gene (5 bases). The CDR3 covers 16 residues. Trimming left V 10 bases short and J 3 bases short, with 25 bases between. The germline gives CDR1 SEHNR, CDR2 FQNEAQ (reference sequence). The CDR3 loop is CAIDGKGASTLYEQYF. The CDR3 nucleotides read TGTGCCATCGACGGGAAGGGCGCAAGCACTCTCTACGAGCAGTACTTC. The complete variable domain, with remaining parts taken from reference TRBV7-9 and TRBJ2-7, reads DTGVSQNPRHKITKRGQNVTFRCDPISEHNRLYWYRQTLGQGPEFLTYFQNEAQLEKSRLLSDRFSAERPKGSFSTLEIQRTEQGDSAMYLCAIDGKGASTLYEQYFGPGTRLTVT.

The chain joins TRBV27 to TRBJ1-5; perhaps TRBD1 as D (5 bases). Trimming removed 2 bases at V and 1 base at J, with 6 bases between. The CDR3 has 14 amino acids. CDR1 is MNHEY and CDR2 is SMNVEV in the germline V gene (reference sequence). CDR3 region: CASSLGDSNQPQHF. CDR3 in DNA: TGTGCCAGCAGTTTAGGGGACAGCAATCAGCCCCAGCATTTT.

The chain employs TRBV7-9 and TRBJ1-5; no reliable D call. V lost 2 bases to trimming and J lost 7 bases, with 9 bases between them. Germline-derived CDR1 and CDR2 are SEHNR and FQNEAQ (reference sequence). This CDR3 has 13 amino acids. This CDR3 reads CASSLTLLQPQHF. CDR3 coding DNA: TGTGCCAGCAGCTTAACTTTACTGCAGCCCCAGCATTTT.

The chain is built from TRBV6-1 and TRBJ1-4; D not certain. V was cut by 2 bases and J by 9 bases, with 16 bases left in between. Germline lookup yields CDR1 MNHNS and CDR2 SASEGT. This CDR3 comprises 15 residues. The CDR3: CASSEFGPLRQKLFF. CDR3 sequence (DNA): TGTGCCAGCAGTGAATTCGGACCTCTCAGACAAAAACTGTTTTTT.

J is TRBJ1-4 and V is TRBV4-1; D is undetermined. The CDR3 is 15 amino acids. V gave up 2 bases and J gave up 0 bases, with 7 bases separating them. Per the germline V gene, CDR1 is MGHRA and CDR2 is YSYEKL. CDR3 in amino acids: CASSQQRSTNEKLFF. As DNA, the CDR3 is TGCGCCAGCAGCCAACAGCGTTCAACTAATGAAAAACTGTTTTTT.

This chain connects TRBV4-1 to TRBJ1-5; no clear D. CDR1 and CDR2 from the germline V gene are MGHRA and YSYEKL. Trimming removed 1 base at V and 5 bases at J, with 15 bases between. The CDR3 loop spans 16 amino acids. The CDR3: CASSQVIWEGDQPQHF. The CDR3 bases are TGCGCCAGCAGCCAAGTTATCTGGGAGGGCGATCAGCCCCAGCATTTT.

The chain employs TRBV10-3 and TRBJ1-2; weak D call: TRBD1 (5 bases). From germline, CDR1 is ENHRY and CDR2 SYGVKD. CDR3 length: 18 residues. V was shortened by 0 bases and J by 4 bases, with 21 bases between the two germline ends. CDR3 bases: TGTGCCATCAGTGAGTCACCAGCCCCTCGACAGTCGATCTATGGCTACACCTTC. It is translated as CAISESPAPRQSIYGYTF.

The chain employs TRBV30 and TRBJ2-1, with 8 bases matching TRBD1. This CDR3 contains 13 residues. Germline CDR1 is GTSNPN and CDR2 is SVGIG (reference sequence). V lost 2 bases to trimming and J lost 8 bases; unmatched junction nucleotides: 5. CDR3 in amino acids: CAWSTGGTDEQFF. CDR3 nucleotide sequence: TGTGCCTGGAGTACAGGGGGTACCGATGAGCAGTTCTTC.

In regard to this clone: This CDR3 is also generated by other DNA sequences in the sample. The chain carries TRBV3-1 (or the pseudogene TRBV3-2) and TRBJ2-3; D possibly uses TRBD1 or TRBD2 (5 bases each). The CDR3 has 13 amino acids. The V end was cut by 3 bases, the J end by 6 bases, with 10 bases between. Germline values: CDR1 LGHDT, CDR2 YNNKEL (reference sequence). The CDR3, as DNA: TGTGCCAGCAGCCAGAGGGGCTCGGATACGCAGTATTTT. Translated: CASSQRGSDTQYF.

The chain couples TRBV20-1 to TRBJ2-7, with 11 bases matching TRBD2. The J segment lost 3 bases and the V segment lost 3 bases, leaving 7 bases of the junction unmatched. The CDR3 runs 15 residues. Germline loops: CDR1 DFQATT, CDR2 SNEGSKA (reference sequence). The CDR3 coding sequence is TGCAGTGCTAGTGGCGTAGCGGGAGGGCTCTACGAGCAGTACTTC. The encoded protein is CSASGVAGGLYEQYF.

The chain employs TRBV19 and TRBJ1-1; possible D gene TRBD1, 6 bases. V was trimmed by 5 bases and J by 3 bases, leaving 13 bases between them. Looked up from germline, CDR1 is LNHDA and CDR2 is SQIVND (reference sequence). This CDR3 has 14 amino acids. Here the CDR3 DNA reads TGTGCCAGTAGTGGGTACAGGGAGGACACTGAAGCTTTCTTT. This codes for CASSGYREDTEAFF.

The CDR3 DNA sequence: TGTGCCACCAGTGACCCGGGGCGGAACAATGAGCAGTTCTTC. It specifies CATSDPGRNNEQFF. The rearrangement uses TRBV24-1 and TRBJ2-1; possibly TRBD1 or TRBD2 for D (5 bases each). Per germline, CDR1 KGHDR and CDR2 SFDVKD. V was trimmed by 4 bases and J by 5 bases, leaving 11 bases between them. The CDR3 totals 14 residues.

This clone was seen more than once but under ten times. The chain links TRBV7-8 to TRBJ1-2; no clear D gene. The germline CDR1 and CDR2 sequences are SGHVS and FQNEAQ. The CDR3 consists of 16 residues. The V and J ends lost 5 bases and 3 bases respectively, with 19 bases between them. CDR3 bases: TGTGCCAGCAGCACTATACCTGGGTACGGCGACTATGGCTACACCTTC. It encodes CASSTIPGYGDYGYTF. Full variable domain (rest looked up from reference TRBV7-8 and TRBJ1-2): GAGVSQSPRYKVAKRGQDVALRCDPISGHVSLFWYQQALGQGPEFLTYFQNEAQLDKSGLPSDRFFAERPEGSVSTLKIQRTQQEDSAVYLCASSTIPGYGDYGYTFGSGTRLTVV.

This sequence joins TRBV19 and TRBJ1-6; possibly TRBD1 for D (6 bases). Germline CDR1 is LNHDA and CDR2 is SQIVND (reference sequence). This CDR3 spans 16 amino acids. V was trimmed by 5 bases and J by 6 bases, leaving 17 bases between them. Written as DNA, the CDR3 is TGTGCCAGTAGTCCGTCAGGCCAGGGGACTAATTCACCCCTCCACTTT. Translation: CASSPSGQGTNSPLHF.

This clone occurred a few times. The chain recombines TRBV21-1 with TRBJ2-4; the table's D call of TRBD1 was not tested on the DNA. TRBV21-1 has pseudogene status. CDR3 length: 16 residues. The CDR3 is CASSNWAGGPKNIQYF. As DNA, the CDR3 is TGTGCCAGCAGCAACTGGGCAGGGGGCCCCAAAAACATTCAGTACTTC.

The chain joins TRBV3-1 (or the pseudogene TRBV3-2) to TRBJ1-1; the match to TRBD1 covers 7 bases. The CDR3 spans 14 residues. V was clipped by 1 base and J by 1 base; unmatched bases: 0. CDR1 and CDR2 (germline): LGHDT, YNNKEL (reference sequence). The CDR3 reads CASSQGQGNTEAFF. CDR3 sequence (DNA): TGTGCCAGCAGCCAAGGACAGGGGAACACTGAAGCTTTCTTT.

The chain uses TRBV2 and TRBJ1-1, with D maybe TRBD1 (5 bases). The CDR3 runs to 15 residues. Germline loops: CDR1 SNHLY, CDR2 FYNNEI. V gave up 2 bases and J gave up 5 bases, with 15 bases separating them. CDR3 amino acids: CASSELTDPETEAFF. The DNA for the CDR3 is TGTGCCAGCAGTGAATTGACAGACCCGGAGACTGAAGCTTTCTTT.

The chain uses TRBV11-2 and TRBJ2-3, with a tentative D call TRBD2 (5 bases). Germline CDR1 reads SGHAT; CDR2 reads FQNNGV. Trimming stripped 3 bases from V and 1 base from J, with 8 bases between. This CDR3 comprises 14 residues. Here the CDR3 DNA reads TGTGCCAGCAGCTTTGTGGGAGGCACAGATACGCAGTATTTT. Its translation is CASSFVGGTDTQYF.

V and J are TRBV3-1 (or the pseudogene TRBV3-2) and TRBJ2-7, with D possibly being TRBD1 or TRBD2 (6 bases each). The germline CDR1 and CDR2 sequences are LGHDT and YNNKEL (reference sequence). The length of the CDR3 is 15 residues. Deletions cut 4 bases from V and 0 bases from J, with 13 bases between. This CDR3 reads CASSLRGTGSYEQYF. As DNA, the CDR3 is TGTGCCAGCAGCCTAAGGGGGACTGGCTCCTACGAGCAGTACTTC.

The J gene is TRBJ1-1, the V gene TRBV29-1, with no clear D. V was shortened by 3 bases and J by 6 bases, with 11 bases between the two germline ends. The germline CDR1 and CDR2 sequences are SQVTM and ANQGSEA. The CDR3 sequence is 12 residues long. CDR3 nucleotide sequence: TGCAGCGTTGATGGCGTCCTGTCTGAAGCTTTCTTT. It is translated as CSVDGVLSEAFF.

The gene calls are TRBV4-1 and TRBJ2-7, with TRBD2 matching over 9 bases. The V gene's germline CDR1 is MGHRA and CDR2 YSYEKL. V lost 1 base and J lost 1; bases outside the gene matches: 5. The CDR3 is 16 residues long. CDR3 residues: CASSQALAGRSYEQYF. CDR3 DNA sequence: TGCGCCAGCAGCCAAGCACTAGCGGGTCGGTCCTACGAGCAGTACTTC.

This rearrangement joins TRBV5-1 to TRBJ2-2, with 13 bases lining up with TRBD2. Germline loops: CDR1 SGHRS, CDR2 YFSETQ. The CDR3 sequence is 17 residues long. J lost 6 bases, V lost 3 bases, and 8 bases had no gene match. CDR3 DNA: TGCGCCAGCAGCTGGGGGACTAGCGGGATGGGTGCCGGGGAGCTGTTTTTT. As protein: CASSWGTSGMGAGELFF.